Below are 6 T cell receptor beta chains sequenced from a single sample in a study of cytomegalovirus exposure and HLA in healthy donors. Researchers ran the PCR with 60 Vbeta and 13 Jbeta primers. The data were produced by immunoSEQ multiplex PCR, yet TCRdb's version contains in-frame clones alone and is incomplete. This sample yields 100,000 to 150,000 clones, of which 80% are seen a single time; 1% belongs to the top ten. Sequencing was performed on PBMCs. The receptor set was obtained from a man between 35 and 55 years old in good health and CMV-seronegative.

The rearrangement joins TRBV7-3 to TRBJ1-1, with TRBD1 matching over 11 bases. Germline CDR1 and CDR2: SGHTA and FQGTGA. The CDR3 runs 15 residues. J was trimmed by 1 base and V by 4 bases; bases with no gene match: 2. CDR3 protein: CASSWTGGGNTEAFF. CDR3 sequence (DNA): TGTGCCAGCAGCTGGACAGGGGGCGGGAACACTGAAGCTTTCTTT.

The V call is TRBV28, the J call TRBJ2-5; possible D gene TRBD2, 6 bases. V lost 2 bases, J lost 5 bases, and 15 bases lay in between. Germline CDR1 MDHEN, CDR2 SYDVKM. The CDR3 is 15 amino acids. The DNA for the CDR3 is TGTGCCAGCAGTTTACGGGGGACTCCTAGGGAGACCCAGTACTTC. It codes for CASSLRGTPRETQYF.

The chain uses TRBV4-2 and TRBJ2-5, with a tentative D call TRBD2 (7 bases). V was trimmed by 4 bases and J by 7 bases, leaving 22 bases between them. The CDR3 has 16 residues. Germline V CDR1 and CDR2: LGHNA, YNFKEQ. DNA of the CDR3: TGTGCCAGCAGCCCAATCTCTGGGGGGGCCGTTGGGACCCAGTACTTC. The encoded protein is CASSPISGGAVGTQYF.

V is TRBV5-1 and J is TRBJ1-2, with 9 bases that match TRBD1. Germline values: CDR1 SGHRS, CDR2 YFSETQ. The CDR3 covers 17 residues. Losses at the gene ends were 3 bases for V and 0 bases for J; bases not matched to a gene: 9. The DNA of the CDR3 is TGCGCCAGCAGCTGGGACAGGGTTAGCATCTCTAACTATGGCTACACCTTC. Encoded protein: CASSWDRVSISNYGYTF.

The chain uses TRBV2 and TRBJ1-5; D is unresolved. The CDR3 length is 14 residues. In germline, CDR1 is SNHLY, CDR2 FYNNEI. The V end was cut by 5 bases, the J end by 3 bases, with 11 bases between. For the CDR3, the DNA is TGTGCCAGCAGTCCGACTTGGCCCAATCAGCCCCAGCATTTT. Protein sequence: CASSPTWPNQPQHF.

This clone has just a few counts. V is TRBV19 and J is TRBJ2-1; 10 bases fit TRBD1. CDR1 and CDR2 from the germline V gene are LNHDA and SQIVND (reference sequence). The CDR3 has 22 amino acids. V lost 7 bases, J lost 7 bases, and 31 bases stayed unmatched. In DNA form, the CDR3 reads TGTGCCAGTAAAAAATCCGGAACGCCCGGGACAGGGGTTATGGGACGCGGGAATGAGCAGTTCTTC. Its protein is CASKKSGTPGTGVMGRGNEQFF.